This T cell receptor beta chain was sequenced in a study of blood T cell repertoires in COVID-19. As for the study in general: From the United States, Italy and Spain came samples of acute and convalescent COVID-19. From T cells, B-cell-depleted T cells, or PBMCs came the material, which was cDNA or gDNA.

The CDR3 extends over 17 amino acids. With V trimmed by 4 bases and J by 7 bases, 14 bases remained unmatched. Germline V gene lookup returns CDR1 MNHEY and CDR2 SMNVEV (reference sequence). The assay was immunoSEQ multiplex PCR, and TCRdb's table has in-frame clones only and misses some. The sample yields 65,000 to 75,000 clones, nearly 80% seen once. The chain joins TRBV27 to TRBJ1-5; 9 bases are a match to TRBD1. The sample comprised peripheral blood. The clonotype originates from a human donor in a cohort sampled during active COVID-19. The CDR3, as DNA: TGTGCCAGCAGTTCTAGGGCCGGGACAGGGTTTAGGCAGCCCCAGCATTTT. Its translation: CASSSRAGTGFRQPQHF.